What follows are 28 T cell receptor beta chains derived from one specimen sequenced in a study of cytomegalovirus exposure and HLA in healthy donors. The PCR used 60 Vbeta and 13 Jbeta primers. Data came from immunoSEQ multiplex PCR; TCRdb stores just in-frame clones and leaves some out. The sample holds some 170,000 clones, roughly nine tenths seen once. The sequencing sample was made of PBMCs. Every receptor here comes from a woman aged 25 to 39 in good health and CMV-seronegative.

The J gene is TRBJ1-1, the V gene TRBV5-1, with 10 bases fitting TRBD1. The V segment lost 4 bases and the J segment 0 bases; nucleotides outside the gene matches: 6. The CDR3 loop spans 16 amino acids. Germline V CDR1 and CDR2: SGHRS, YFSETQ. The CDR3 bases are TGCGCCAGCAGCCTCGACAGGGGGCTGATGAACACTGAAGCTTTCTTT. Translating gives CASSLDRGLMNTEAFF.

The gene calls are TRBV28 and TRBJ2-3; 8 bases are shared with TRBD2. V shed 6 bases and J 10 bases; nucleotides not matched to a gene: 9. Germline V gene sequence: CDR1 MDHEN, CDR2 SYDVKM. This CDR3 contains 13 residues. The CDR3 spells CASRSSGLGAQYF. DNA of the CDR3: TGTGCCAGCAGATCTAGCGGGCTGGGTGCGCAGTATTTT. The variable domain in full, completed from reference TRBV28 and TRBJ2-3, reads DVKVTQSSRYLVKRTGEKVFLECVQDMDHENMFWYRQDPGLGLRLIYFSYDVKMKEKGDIPEGYSVSREKKERFSLILESASTNQTSMYLCASRSSGLGAQYFGPGTRLTVL.

The chain links TRBV27 to TRBJ1-2, with unresolved D. The germline V gene encodes CDR1 MNHEY and CDR2 SMNVEV (reference sequence). The CDR3 runs 14 residues. V was trimmed by 6 bases and J by 5 bases, leaving 16 bases between them. The CDR3 protein is CASSRGAVGYGYTF. In nucleotides, the CDR3 is TGTGCCAGCAGCCGAGGCGCCGTAGGTTATGGCTACACCTTC.

This clone has a handful of counts. The J gene is TRBJ1-5, the V gene TRBV6-5; possible D gene TRBD1, 6 bases. The V gene lost 5 bases and the J gene lost 9 bases, with 17 bases spanning the gap. The CDR3 has 14 residues. Germline CDR1 reads MNHEY; CDR2 reads SVGAGI. DNA for the CDR3: TGTGCCAGCAGTAGAGCGGGGGGGCTGACGCCCCAGCATTTT. Protein: CASSRAGGLTPQHF.

This chain connects TRBV30 to TRBJ2-7; TRBD1 might be the D (5 bases). CDR3 length equals 12 residues. V lost 1 base to trimming and J lost 2 bases, with 6 bases between them. In germline, CDR1 is GTSNPN, CDR2 SVGIG (reference sequence). This CDR3 is CAWSGQPYEQYF. The CDR3 bases are TGTGCCTGGAGTGGACAGCCCTACGAGCAGTACTTC.

The gene calls are TRBV19 and TRBJ1-5; 9 positions agree with TRBD1. The CDR3 has 13 residues. Germline V gene data show CDR1 as LNHDA and CDR2 as SQIVND (reference sequence). V gave up 0 bases and J gave up 15 bases; unmatched junction bases: 6. The CDR3 DNA reads as TGTGCCAGTAGTATAGATTCGGGACAGGGAAGGCATTTT. Translation gives CASSIDSGQGRHF.

The V and J genes are TRBV19 and TRBJ2-7, with D tentatively TRBD2 (5 bases). This CDR3 contains 13 residues. V lost 7 bases and J 1 base, leaving 11 bases between the germline ends. Per the germline V gene, CDR1 is LNHDA and CDR2 is SQIVND (reference sequence). This CDR3 reads CASKNGGSYEQYF. The CDR3 coding sequence is TGTGCCAGTAAGAACGGCGGGTCCTACGAGCAGTACTTC.

The chain couples TRBV2 to TRBJ2-7; D may be TRBD1 (6 bases). The length of the CDR3 is 16 residues. Germline V gene sequence: CDR1 SNHLY, CDR2 FYNNEI. Trimming stripped 1 base from V and 3 bases from J, with 16 bases between. CDR3 region: CASSEGMAGAVYEQYF. DNA for the CDR3: TGTGCCAGCAGTGAAGGTATGGCAGGGGCCGTCTACGAGCAGTACTTC.

The sample holds a few counts of this clone. The DNA is omitted, as the CDR3 cannot be located on it reliably, and the CDR3 follows TCRdb's listing. The chain couples TRBV2 to TRBJ1-4; TRBD1, the D gene given by the table, was not confirmed from the DNA. Germline V gives CDR1 SNHLY, CDR2 FYNNEI. The CDR3 has 18 residues if both end residues are counted. CDR3: CASSDFLWTGTSGEKLFF.

This clone has only one observation. The J gene is TRBJ1-1, the V gene TRBV29-1; 9 nucleotides align to TRBD1. The germline V gene encodes CDR1 SQVTM and CDR2 ANQGSEA. J lost 5 bases, V lost 1 base, and 2 bases had no gene match. CDR3 length: 13 residues. The CDR3 loop reads CSVEGTGATEAFF. In DNA, the CDR3 is TGCAGCGTTGAAGGGACAGGGGCGACTGAAGCTTTCTTT.

The chain uses TRBV30 and TRBJ1-4, with D perhaps matching TRBD1 (5 bases). The CDR3 is 15 residues long. The germline V gene has CDR1 GTSNPN and CDR2 SVGIG (reference sequence). The V end lost 0 bases, the J end lost 6 bases, and 14 bases lay between the germline ends. CDR3 coding DNA: TGTGCCTGGAGTGTAGGGTATCCGGGGGATGAAAAACTGTTTTTT. Its translation: CAWSVGYPGDEKLFF.

The chain carries TRBV18 and TRBJ2-7; D may be TRBD2 (6 bases). V lost 1 base, J lost 3 bases, and 19 bases lay in between. Per germline, CDR1 KGHSH and CDR2 LQKENI. The CDR3 consists of 17 residues. The CDR3 region has the DNA TGTGCCAGCTCACCACGTGGGGGGACGCTAGTGAGCTACGAGCAGTACTTC. Protein sequence: CASSPRGGTLVSYEQYF.

This clone was seen a single time. The chain joins TRBV5-1 to TRBJ2-1; TRBD2 agrees at 9 bases. The CDR3 is made up of 14 amino acids. With V trimmed by 5 bases and J by 5 bases, 5 bases remained unmatched. In germline, CDR1 is SGHRS, CDR2 YFSETQ. This CDR3 reads CASSYLAGNNEQFF. The CDR3 DNA reads as TGCGCCAGCAGTTATCTAGCGGGGAACAATGAGCAGTTCTTC.

The chain is built from TRBV7-6 and TRBJ1-2, with D hard to call. Trimming removed 5 bases at V and 8 bases at J, with 12 bases between. From germline, CDR1 is SGHVS and CDR2 FNYEAQ. The CDR3 runs to 12 residues. The CDR3 DNA reads TGTGCCAGCAGCCTGGCTGGCTGGGGCTACACCTTC. Its protein product is CASSLAGWGYTF.

V usage is TRBV6-6 and J usage is TRBJ2-5, with a tentative D call TRBD2 (6 bases). Per the germline V gene, CDR1 is MNHNY and CDR2 is SVGAGI (reference sequence). The CDR3 covers 14 residues. The V end lost 6 bases, the J end lost 5 bases, and 16 bases lay between the germline ends. CDR3 residues: CASSDSGVFETQYF. CDR3 coding DNA: TGTGCCAGCAGCGACTCGGGAGTGTTTGAGACCCAGTACTTC.

The V call is TRBV7-8, the J call TRBJ2-7, with 10 bases lining up with TRBD2. V shed 2 bases and J 4 bases; nucleotides not matched to a gene: 5. This CDR3 has 15 residues. CDR1 SGHVS and CDR2 FQNEAQ come from the germline V gene. In nucleotides, the CDR3 is TGTGCCAGCAGCTTACGGACTAGCGGTGGTTACGAGCAGTACTTC. Translated, it gives CASSLRTSGGYEQYF.

V gene TRBV6-6 combines with J gene TRBJ1-5; D remains ambiguous. Trimming removed 6 bases at V and 11 bases at J, with 11 bases between. Germline V gives CDR1 MNHNY, CDR2 SVGAGI (reference sequence). The CDR3 runs 11 residues. In nucleotides, the CDR3 is TGTGCCAGCAGCTCCGGGGTGGCCCAGCATTTT. Amino acid sequence: CASSSGVAQHF.

The rearrangement links TRBV5-1 to TRBJ2-5; 9 bases map to TRBD1. Germline CDR1 and CDR2: SGHRS and YFSETQ. This CDR3 contains 16 residues. The ends lost 5 bases at V and 2 bases at J; junction bases unmatched: 10. CDR3 in amino acids: CASRARDRDLQETQYF. CDR3 nucleotide sequence: TGCGCCAGCAGGGCCCGGGACAGGGATTTGCAAGAGACCCAGTACTTC.

The V gene is TRBV27, the J gene TRBJ2-1; 12 nucleotides match TRBD2. The CDR3 totals 17 residues. The germline V gene encodes CDR1 MNHEY and CDR2 SMNVEV (reference sequence). After removal of 6 bases from V and 1 base from J, the junction contained 7 bases not matched to a gene. Here the CDR3 DNA reads TGTGCCAGCAGCCTAGCGGGAGGGCGGGGATCCTACAATGAGCAGTTCTTC. Its protein product is CASSLAGGRGSYNEQFF.

This chain joins TRBV5-1 and TRBJ1-2; no clear D gene. Germline V gene sequence: CDR1 SGHRS, CDR2 YFSETQ. The CDR3 has 13 amino acids. Trimming cost V 9 bases and J 2 bases, with 14 bases left between them. CDR3 amino acids: CATRGVGNYGYTF. CDR3 DNA sequence: TGCGCCACCCGCGGCGTCGGGAACTATGGCTACACCTTC.

The V gene is TRBV5-8, the J gene TRBJ2-5, with 9 positions matching TRBD1. This CDR3 is 15 amino acids long. The germline CDR1 and CDR2 sequences are SGHTS and YDEGEE. Trimming took 6 bases from V and 5 from J; bases not matched to a gene: 11. The CDR3 reads CASTEQQGAGETQYF. CDR3 sequence (DNA): TGTGCCAGCACCGAACAACAGGGGGCGGGGGAGACCCAGTACTTC.

V usage is TRBV5-1 and J usage is TRBJ2-7; 11 bases map to TRBD2. Germline values: CDR1 SGHRS, CDR2 YFSETQ. The CDR3 extends over 15 amino acids. Losses at the gene ends were 5 bases for V and 3 bases for J; bases not matched to a gene: 7. The CDR3 here is CASRGTSGNYYEQYF. The CDR3 DNA reads as TGCGCCAGCAGGGGGACTAGCGGAAACTACTACGAGCAGTACTTC.

The CDR3 DNA sequence: TGTGCCAGCGGAAGACAGGGACGGAAGAACACTGAAGCTTTCTTT. It codes for CASGRQGRKNTEAFF. The chain combines TRBV6-6 with TRBJ1-1, with TRBD1 identical over 7 bases. The CDR3 has 15 amino acids. In germline, CDR1 is MNHNY, CDR2 SVGAGI (reference sequence). After removal of 8 bases from V and 1 base from J, the junction contained 10 bases not matched to a gene.

This clone appeared once. The rearrangement joins TRBV9 to TRBJ2-2; weak D call: TRBD2 (6 bases). The CDR3 runs to 15 residues. The V gene's germline CDR1 is SGDLS and CDR2 YYNGEE. Trimming left V 4 bases short and J 1 base short, with 11 bases between. The CDR3: CASSPRGGNTGELFF. CDR3 bases: TGTGCCAGCAGCCCGAGGGGAGGGAACACCGGGGAGCTGTTTTTT.

This chain's CDR3 is CASSRRGANTDTQYF. CDR3 coding DNA: TGTGCCAGCAGCCGCCGGGGGGCTAACACAGATACGCAGTATTTT. This chain joins TRBV7-2 and TRBJ2-3; D may be TRBD2 (7 bases). The germline V and J ends were trimmed by 5 bases and 2 bases, with 14 bases remaining between them. The CDR3 is made up of 15 amino acids. CDR1 SGHTA and CDR2 FQGNSA come from the germline V gene.

The sample holds a few counts of this clone. The rearrangement joins TRBV27 to TRBJ1-1; D gene uncertain. V was trimmed by 6 bases and J by 1 base, leaving 12 bases between them. Germline V gives CDR1 MNHEY, CDR2 SMNVEV (reference sequence). There are 14 residues in the CDR3. CDR3 DNA sequence: TGTGCCAGCAGACGGGGAGTCACGAACACTGAAGCTTTCTTT. Translated, it gives CASRRGVTNTEAFF.

V usage is TRBV18 and J usage is TRBJ2-4; possible D gene TRBD2, 6 bases. This CDR3 has 16 residues. V lost 2 bases and J lost 2, with 13 bases in between. CDR1 and CDR2 (germline): KGHSH, LQKENI. The CDR3, as DNA: TGTGCCAGCTCACCAATTTACGGCGGGACCAAAAACATTCAGTACTTC. Translated, it gives CASSPIYGGTKNIQYF.

The rearrangement joins TRBV7-2 to TRBJ2-7, with 7 bases that match TRBD2. Trimming took 6 bases from V and 6 from J; bases not matched to a gene: 8. This CDR3 comprises 13 residues. The germline V gene encodes CDR1 SGHTA and CDR2 FQGNSA. In nucleotides, the CDR3 is TGTGCCAGCAGAGGAACCCCGGGGGGCGAGCAGTACTTC. Its protein is CASRGTPGGEQYF.